This T cell receptor beta chain was sequenced for a study of cytomegalovirus exposure and HLA in healthy donors. PCR involved 60 Vbeta and 13 Jbeta primers. The table came from immunoSEQ multiplex PCR; TCRdb's copy has only in-frame clones and leaves some out. The sample includes some 200,000 clones, less than 85% of them seen just once. Sequenced sample: PBMCs. This clonotype originated in a girl aged 2-10 years in good health and CMV-seronegative.

The CDR3 is CASGNGQGPIYEQYF. For the CDR3, the DNA is TGTGCTAGTGGTAATGGACAGGGGCCGATCTACGAGCAGTACTTC. V and J are TRBV12-5 and TRBJ2-7; 9 bases fit TRBD1. With 5 bases clipped from V and 3 bases from J, the junction kept 8 bases outside the gene matches. This CDR3 spans 15 amino acids. Germline V gene sequence: CDR1 LGHNT, CDR2 FRNRAP.